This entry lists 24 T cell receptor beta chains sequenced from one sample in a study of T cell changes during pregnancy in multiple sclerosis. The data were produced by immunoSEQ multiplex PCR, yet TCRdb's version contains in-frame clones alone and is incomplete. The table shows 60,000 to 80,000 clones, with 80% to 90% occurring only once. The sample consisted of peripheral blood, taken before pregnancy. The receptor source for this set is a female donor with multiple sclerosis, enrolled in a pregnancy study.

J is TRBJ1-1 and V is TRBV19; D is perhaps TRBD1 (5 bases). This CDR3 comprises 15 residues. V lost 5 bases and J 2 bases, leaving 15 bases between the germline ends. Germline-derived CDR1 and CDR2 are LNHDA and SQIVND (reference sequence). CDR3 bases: TGTGCCAGTAGTCTTTATGGGGCCGATAACACTGAAGCTTTCTTT. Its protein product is CASSLYGADNTEAFF.

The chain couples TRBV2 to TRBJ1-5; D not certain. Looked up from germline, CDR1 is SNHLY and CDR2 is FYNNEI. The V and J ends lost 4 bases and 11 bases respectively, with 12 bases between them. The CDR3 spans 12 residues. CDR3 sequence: CASSVAVAAQHF. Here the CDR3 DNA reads TGTGCCAGCAGTGTGGCCGTGGCGGCCCAGCATTTT.

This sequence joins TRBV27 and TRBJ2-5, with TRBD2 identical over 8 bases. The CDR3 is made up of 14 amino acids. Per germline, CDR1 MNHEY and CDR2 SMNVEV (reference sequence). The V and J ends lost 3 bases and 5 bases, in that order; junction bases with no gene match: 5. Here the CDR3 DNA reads TGTGCCAGCAGTTTTAGCGGGAAGAGCGAGACCCAGTACTTC. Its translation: CASSFSGKSETQYF.

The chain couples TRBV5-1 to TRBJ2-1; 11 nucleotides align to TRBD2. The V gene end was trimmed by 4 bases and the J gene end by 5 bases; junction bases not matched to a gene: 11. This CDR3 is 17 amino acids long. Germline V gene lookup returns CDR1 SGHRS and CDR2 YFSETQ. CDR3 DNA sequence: TGCGCCAGCAGCCTAATAGCGGGAGGGCCCCCCAACAATGAGCAGTTCTTC. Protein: CASSLIAGGPPNNEQFF.

CDR3 sequence (DNA): TGTGCCAGTAGTTTAATGGTCGAGAATCAGCCCCAGCATTTT. It is translated as CASSLMVENQPQHF. The chain links TRBV19 to TRBJ1-5; D is unclear. Germline V gene lookup returns CDR1 LNHDA and CDR2 SQIVND (reference sequence). The V end was cut by 5 bases, the J end by 4 bases, with 12 bases between. The CDR3 consists of 14 residues.

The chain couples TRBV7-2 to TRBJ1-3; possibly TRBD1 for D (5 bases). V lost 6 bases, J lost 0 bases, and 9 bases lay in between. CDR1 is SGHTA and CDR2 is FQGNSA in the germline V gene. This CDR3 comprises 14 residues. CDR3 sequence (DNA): TGTGCCAGCAGTAAAGACAGCTCTGGAAACACCATATATTTT. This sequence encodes CASSKDSSGNTIYF.

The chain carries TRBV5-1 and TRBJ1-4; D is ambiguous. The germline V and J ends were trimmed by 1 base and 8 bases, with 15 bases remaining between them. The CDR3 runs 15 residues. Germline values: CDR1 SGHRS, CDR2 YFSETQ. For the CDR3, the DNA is TGCGCCAGCAGCTTGATTGGGGAGGTGGAGGAAAAACTGTTTTTT. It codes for CASSLIGEVEEKLFF.

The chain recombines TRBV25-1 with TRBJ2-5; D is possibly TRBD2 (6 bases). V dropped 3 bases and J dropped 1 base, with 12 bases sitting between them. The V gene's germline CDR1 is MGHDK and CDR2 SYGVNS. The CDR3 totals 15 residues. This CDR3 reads CASSDRGAPQETQYF. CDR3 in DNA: TGTGCCAGCAGTGATCGCGGGGCTCCCCAAGAGACCCAGTACTTC.

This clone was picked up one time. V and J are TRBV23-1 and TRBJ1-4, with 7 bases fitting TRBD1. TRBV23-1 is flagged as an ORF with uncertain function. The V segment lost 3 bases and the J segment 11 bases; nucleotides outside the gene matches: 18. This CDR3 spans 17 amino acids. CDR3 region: CASSQSVVGTEMRKLFF. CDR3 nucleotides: TGCGCCAGCAGTCAGTCGGTCGTCGGGACAGAAATGAGGAAACTGTTTTTT.

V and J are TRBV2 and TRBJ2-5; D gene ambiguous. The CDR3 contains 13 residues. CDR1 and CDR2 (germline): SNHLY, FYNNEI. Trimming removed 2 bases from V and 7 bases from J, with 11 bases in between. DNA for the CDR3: TGTGCCAGCAGTGAAAGCGTGACGGGGACCCAGTACTTC. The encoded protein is CASSESVTGTQYF.

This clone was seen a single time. This CDR3 is CASRAQGSSYNEQFF. CDR3 DNA: TGTGCCAGCAGGGCTCAGGGGAGCTCCTACAATGAGCAGTTCTTC. This rearrangement joins TRBV6-5 to TRBJ2-1; D is possibly TRBD1 (6 bases). This CDR3 has 15 residues. V lost 6 bases and J lost 0, with 12 bases in between. The germline V gene encodes CDR1 MNHEY and CDR2 SVGAGI.

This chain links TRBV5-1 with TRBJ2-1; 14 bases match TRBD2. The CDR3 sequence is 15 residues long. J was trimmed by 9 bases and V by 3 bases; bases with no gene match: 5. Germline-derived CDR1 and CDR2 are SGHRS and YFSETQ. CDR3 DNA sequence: TGCGCCAGCAGCTCCCGACTAGCGGGAGGGCCTGAGCAGTTCTTC. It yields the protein CASSSRLAGGPEQFF.

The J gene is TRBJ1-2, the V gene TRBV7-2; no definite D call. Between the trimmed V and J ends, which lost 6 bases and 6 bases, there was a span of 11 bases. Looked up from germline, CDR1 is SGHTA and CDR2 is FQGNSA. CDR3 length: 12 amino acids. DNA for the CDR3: TGTGCCAGCAGTTCCGGAGCCCATGGCTACACCTTC. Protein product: CASSSGAHGYTF.

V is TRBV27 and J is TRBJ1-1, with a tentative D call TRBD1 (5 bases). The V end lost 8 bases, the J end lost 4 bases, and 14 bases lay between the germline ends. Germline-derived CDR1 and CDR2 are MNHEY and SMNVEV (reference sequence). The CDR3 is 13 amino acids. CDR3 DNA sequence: TGTGCCAGCGGAGGGACCGCCGGCACTGAAGCTTTCTTT. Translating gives CASGGTAGTEAFF.

In DNA, the CDR3 is TGTGCCTGGAGTCCACGGGGGTACAGGGGATATAATTCACCCCTCCACTTT. Protein: CAWSPRGYRGYNSPLHF. The chain links TRBV30 to TRBJ1-6, with 7 bases identical to TRBD1. J was trimmed by 4 bases and V by 2 bases; bases with no gene match: 11. From germline, CDR1 is GTSNPN and CDR2 SVGIG (reference sequence). The CDR3 is 17 amino acids.

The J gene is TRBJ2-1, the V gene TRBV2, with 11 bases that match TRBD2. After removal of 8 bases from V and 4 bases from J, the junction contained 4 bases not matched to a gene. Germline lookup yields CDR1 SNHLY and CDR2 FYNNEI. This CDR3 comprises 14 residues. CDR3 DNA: TGTGCCAGCCGGACTAGCGGGCGTTACAATGAGCAGTTCTTC. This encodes CASRTSGRYNEQFF. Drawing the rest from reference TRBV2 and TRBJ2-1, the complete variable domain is EPEVTQTPSHQVTQMGQEVILRCVPISNHLYFYWYRQILGQKVEFLVSFYNNEISEKSEIFDDQFSVERPDGSNFTLKIRSTKLEDSAMYFCASRTSGRYNEQFFGPGTRLTVL.

CDR3 sequence: CASRAGTSVPGELFF. DNA for the CDR3: TGTGCCAGCAGGGCCGGGACTAGCGTCCCCGGGGAGCTGTTTTTT. V and J are TRBV7-2 and TRBJ2-2; TRBD2 agrees at 10 bases. Trimming at V came to 6 bases and at J to 6 bases, leaving 7 bases not matched to a gene. CDR1 is SGHTA, CDR2 FQGNSA, per germline. The CDR3 has 15 residues.

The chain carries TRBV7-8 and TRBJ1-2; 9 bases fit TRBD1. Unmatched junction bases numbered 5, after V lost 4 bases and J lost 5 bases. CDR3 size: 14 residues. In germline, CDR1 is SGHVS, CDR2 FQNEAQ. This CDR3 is CASSSGTGIYGYTF. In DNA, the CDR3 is TGTGCCAGCAGCTCCGGGACAGGGATTTATGGCTACACCTTC.

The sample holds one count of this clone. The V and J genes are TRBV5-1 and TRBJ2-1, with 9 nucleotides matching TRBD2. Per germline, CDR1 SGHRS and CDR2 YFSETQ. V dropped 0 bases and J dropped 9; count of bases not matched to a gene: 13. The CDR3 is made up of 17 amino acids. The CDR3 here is CASSLGLAGHQAGEQFF. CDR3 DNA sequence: TGCGCCAGCAGCTTGGGGCTAGCGGGGCACCAAGCGGGTGAGCAGTTCTTC.

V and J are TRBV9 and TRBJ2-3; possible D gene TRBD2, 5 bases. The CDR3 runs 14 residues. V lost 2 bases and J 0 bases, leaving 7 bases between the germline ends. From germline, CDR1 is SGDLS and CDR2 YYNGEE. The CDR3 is CASSVSGSTDTQYF. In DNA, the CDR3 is TGTGCCAGCAGCGTCAGCGGAAGCACAGATACGCAGTATTTT.

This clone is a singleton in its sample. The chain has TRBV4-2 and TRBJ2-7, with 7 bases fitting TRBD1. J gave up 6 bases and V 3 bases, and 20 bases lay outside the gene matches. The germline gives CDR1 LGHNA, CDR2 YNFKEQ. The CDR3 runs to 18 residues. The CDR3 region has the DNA TGTGCCAGCAGCCAGTCGGACCTTGACGCAGCGACAGGGCGCGAGCAGTACTTC. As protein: CASSQSDLDAATGREQYF.

CDR3 nucleotides: TGTGCCAGCAGATCCGGGACTAGCGGGAGGTGGAACAATGAGCAGTTCTTC. Translation gives CASRSGTSGRWNNEQFF. The chain recombines TRBV7-9 with TRBJ2-1; 15 bases line up with TRBD2. The ends lost 6 bases at V and 5 bases at J; junction bases unmatched: 8. This CDR3 comprises 17 residues. Germline CDR1 and CDR2: SEHNR and FQNEAQ (reference sequence).

CDR3: CASGFGTPTGNEQFF. The CDR3, as DNA: TGTGCCAGCGGATTCGGCACCCCCACGGGGAATGAGCAGTTCTTC. The chain employs TRBV2 and TRBJ2-1, with D possibly being TRBD2 (5 bases). V lost 8 bases, J lost 7 bases, and 21 bases lay in between. There are 15 residues in the CDR3. Germline assignment: CDR1 SNHLY and CDR2 FYNNEI.

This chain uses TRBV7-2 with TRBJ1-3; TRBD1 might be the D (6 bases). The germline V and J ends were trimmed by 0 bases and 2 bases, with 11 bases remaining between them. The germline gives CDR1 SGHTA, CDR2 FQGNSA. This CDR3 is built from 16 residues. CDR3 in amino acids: CASSLAGDMPGNTIYF. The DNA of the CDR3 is TGTGCCAGCAGCTTAGCGGGGGACATGCCTGGAAACACCATATATTTT.